This record concerns one T cell receptor (beta chain) sequence. Its antigen is as yet unknown. The sample is drawn from a study of T cell repertoires in cytomegalovirus infection. Background on the study: A matching HLA type, together with CMV infection, was signaled by public TCR beta signatures.

The CDR3 spans 18 residues. The germline V and J ends were trimmed by 3 bases and 4 bases, with 22 bases remaining between them. Regarding the study as a whole: The cumulative frequency of public TCR beta families distinguished individuals who carried CMV together with the relevant HLA. The ex vivo response was dominated by HLA-C-restricted CMV-specific TCR beta clonotypes.

TCRdb independently ran MiXCR on the reads; one entry per CDR3 protein. This table has approximately 500,000 distinct CDR3 sequences, 30% to 35% appearing once. The TCR sequence derives from a human donor in good health (CMV status not recorded). Some clones in this sample may be carry-over from other donors' samples. This specimen was cultured PBMCs, taken from culture after CMV antigen stimulation. The chain links TRBV12-3 or TRBV12-4 to TRBJ2-1; weak D call: TRBD1 (6 bases). The CDR3 nucleotides read TGTGCCAGCAGTTTTAGAGCGCCACGACCCACAGGGTACAATGAGCAGTTCTTC. Its translation is CASSFRAPRPTGYNEQFF.